This T cell receptor beta chain was observed in a study of blood T cell repertoires in COVID-19. The CDR3 is 16 residues long. CDR1 and CDR2 (germline): SGHTA, FQGTGA. V lost 3 bases and J lost 0, with 12 bases in between. In the original processing: Nucleated cell counts were estimated from reference gene primer amplification. Data came from immunoSEQ multiplex PCR; TCRdb stores just in-frame clones and leaves some out. V and J calls and clone size are those listed in that table; D and trimming were worked out from the DNA. This table has some 89,000 clones, around nine tenths appearing once. The receptor's source is a human donor in a cohort sampled during active COVID-19. Sequenced material: peripheral blood. J is TRBJ1-5 and V is TRBV7-3; weak D call: TRBD1 (5 bases). CDR3 coding DNA: TGTGCCAGCAGCTTCGGGGGTAGTGGTAGCAATCAGCCCCAGCATTTT. Protein product: CASSFGGSGSNQPQHF.